The clone carrying this T cell receptor (beta chain) was seen repeatedly, ten times or more. Its antigen is unknown. The data were taken from a study of CD8 T cells in ankylosing spondylitis. Regarding the study as a whole: A number of the motif variants had already been described in reactive arthritis synovial fluid and blood.

TCRdb analysed the 5' RACE reads with MiXCR anew, one entry per CDR3 protein. The sample shows 250,000 to 400,000 distinct CDR3 sequences, 11% of them seen only once. The CDR3 consists of 15 residues. CDR1 and CDR2 from the germline V gene are SGHRS and YFSETQ. V lost 4 bases and J 5 bases, leaving 16 bases between the germline ends. This sequence joins TRBV5-1 and TRBJ2-1, with D tentatively TRBD1 (5 bases). The receptor's source is a female donor with ankylosing spondylitis or in good health (not recorded which). The material sequenced was blood, either unsorted or a sorted T cell fraction (not recorded which). Here the CDR3 reads CASSPRAPMNNEQFF. CDR3 bases: TGCGCCAGCAGCCCCAGGGCACCAATGAACAATGAGCAGTTCTTC. The entire variable domain, with the rest obtained from reference TRBV5-1 and TRBJ2-1, is as follows: KAGVTQTPRYLIKTRGQQVTLSCSPISGHRSVSWYQQTPGQGLQFLFEYFSETQRNKGNFPGRFSGRQFSNSRSEMNVSTLELGDSALYLCASSPRAPMNNEQFFGPGTRLTVL.